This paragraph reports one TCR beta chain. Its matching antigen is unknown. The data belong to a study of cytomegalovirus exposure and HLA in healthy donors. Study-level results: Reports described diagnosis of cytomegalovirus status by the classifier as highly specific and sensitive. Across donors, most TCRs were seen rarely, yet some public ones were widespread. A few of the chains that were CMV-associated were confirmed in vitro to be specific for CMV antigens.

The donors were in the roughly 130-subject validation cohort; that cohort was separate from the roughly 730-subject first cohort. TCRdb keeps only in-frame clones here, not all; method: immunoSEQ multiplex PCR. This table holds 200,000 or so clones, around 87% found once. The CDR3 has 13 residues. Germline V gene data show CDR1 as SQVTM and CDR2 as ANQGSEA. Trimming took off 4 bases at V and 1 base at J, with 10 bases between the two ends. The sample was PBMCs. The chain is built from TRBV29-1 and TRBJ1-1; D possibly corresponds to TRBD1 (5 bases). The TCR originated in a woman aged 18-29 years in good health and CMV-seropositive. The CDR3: CSVGGRANTEAFF. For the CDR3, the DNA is TGCAGCGTTGGGGGCAGGGCGAACACTGAAGCTTTCTTT.